The rows below give T cell receptor beta chains drawn from one sample of a study of blood T cell repertoires in COVID-19. Profiling relied on immunoSEQ multiplex PCR, and the TCRdb table lists in-frame clones only, not all of them. Of about 98,000 clones in the sample, 87% were seen once. Input material: peripheral blood. The receptors were gathered from a middle-aged man with active COVID-19. CDR3s leave out the opening cysteine and the closing phenylalanine or tryptophan.

V gene,J gene,CDR3 protein
TRBV9,TRBJ2-3,ATKRGTLITDTQY
TRBV2,TRBJ2-1,AGGQGNYNEQF
TRBV4-1,TRBJ2-1,ASRALSGTSGFKQF
TRBV27,TRBJ1-2,ASSFRASNYGYT
TRBV3-1/TRBV3-2,TRBJ2-1,ASSQIAGGHEQF
TRBV19,TRBJ2-7,ASPPGDEQY
TRBV12-3/TRBV12-4,TRBJ1-2,ASSSNRFGYT
TRBV6-6,TRBJ1-6,ASSRFSRSVGGSPLH
TRBV7-8,TRBJ1-3,ASKLGTAASAGNTIY
TRBV6-5,TRBJ1-5,ASTNRGAPNQPQH
TRBV2,TRBJ2-5,ATTRQGKETQY
TRBV5-1,TRBJ2-7,ASSLGQGREQY
TRBV9,TRBJ1-3,ASSVADRPNTIY
TRBV12-3/TRBV12-4,TRBJ2-3,ASSRWGADTQY
TRBV5-1,TRBJ1-2,ASSLQVREGGYT
TRBV4-2,TRBJ2-5,ASSQDGAGAGGTQY
TRBV5-6,TRBJ2-7,ASSLGQLVIYEQY
TRBV13,TRBJ2-7,ASSPDRASYEQY
TRBV4-1,TRBJ2-7,ASSLGTRSHEQY
TRBV19,TRBJ1-5,ASSIMRNQPQH
TRBV11-2,TRBJ1-2,ASSLIQGISGYT
TRBV3-1/TRBV3-2,TRBJ2-3,ASSRRTGPHTDTQY
TRBV4-3,TRBJ1-5,ASSQNRGQPQH
TRBV6-5,TRBJ2-7,ASSRQGRTYYEQY
TRBV11-2,TRBJ2-3,ASSLDRGGWRSTDTQY
TRBV29-1,TRBJ2-7,SVAGAYEQY
TRBV6-5,TRBJ2-5,ASSRQGSQTQY
TRBV5-6,TRBJ1-6,ASRDTHSSPLH
TRBV6-5,TRBJ2-1,ACRGPGYNEQF
TRBV5-6,TRBJ2-1,ASSLTLSSYNEQF
TRBV19,TRBJ1-5,ASSDPSGGYSNQPQH